This T cell receptor (beta chain) was captured by sequencing in a study of prognosis after radiotherapy for stage I lung cancer. With two-round multiplex PCR, TCR beta CDR3 sequences were amplified from genomic DNA. Primers (each specific to one TRBV or TRBJ gene) were used in first-round PCR. TCRdb reprocessed the multiplex PCR reads via MiXCR and lists one record per CDR3 protein. The data show 45,000 to 70,000 distinct CDR3 sequences, more than 20% seen once. The table lists this clonotype with many counts. V gave up 7 bases and J gave up 6 bases; unmatched junction bases: 5. The CDR3 covers 15 residues. Per germline, CDR1 LNHDA and CDR2 SQIVND (reference sequence).

The sequences come from PBMCs, collected before or after stereotactic body radiation therapy (not recorded which). The rearrangement links TRBV19 to TRBJ2-1; 14 nucleotides line up with TRBD2. The receptor was isolated from a donor over 45 with non-small cell lung cancer. CDR3 nucleotide sequence: TGTGCCAGTATCCCGACTAGCGGGGGGGTCAATGAGCAGTTCTTC. It codes for CASIPTSGGVNEQFF.